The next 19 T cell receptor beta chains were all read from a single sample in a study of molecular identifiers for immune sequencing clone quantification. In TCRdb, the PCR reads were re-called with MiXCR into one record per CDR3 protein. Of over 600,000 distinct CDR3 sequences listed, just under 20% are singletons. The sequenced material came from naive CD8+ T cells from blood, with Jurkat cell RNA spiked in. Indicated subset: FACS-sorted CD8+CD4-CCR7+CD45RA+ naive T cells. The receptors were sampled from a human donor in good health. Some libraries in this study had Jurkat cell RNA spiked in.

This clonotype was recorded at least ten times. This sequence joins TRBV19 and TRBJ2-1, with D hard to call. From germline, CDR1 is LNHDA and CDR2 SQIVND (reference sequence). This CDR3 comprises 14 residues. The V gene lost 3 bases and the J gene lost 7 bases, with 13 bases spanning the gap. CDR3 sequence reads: CASSMTGPRNEQFF. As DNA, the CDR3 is TGTGCCAGTAGTATGACGGGCCCTCGGAATGAGCAGTTCTTC. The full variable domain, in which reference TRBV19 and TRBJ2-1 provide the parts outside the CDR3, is DGGITQSPKYLFRKEGQNVTLSCEQNLNHDAMYWYRQDPGQGLRLIYYSQIVNDFQKGDIAEGYSVSREKKESFPLTVTSAQKNPTAFYLCASSMTGPRNEQFFGPGTRLTVL.

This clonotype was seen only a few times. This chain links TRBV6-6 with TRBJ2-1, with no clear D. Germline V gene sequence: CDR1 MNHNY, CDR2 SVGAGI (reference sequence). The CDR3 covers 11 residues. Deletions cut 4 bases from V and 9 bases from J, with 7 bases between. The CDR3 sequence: CASSWIAEQFF. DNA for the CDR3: TGTGCCAGCAGTTGGATCGCTGAGCAGTTCTTC.

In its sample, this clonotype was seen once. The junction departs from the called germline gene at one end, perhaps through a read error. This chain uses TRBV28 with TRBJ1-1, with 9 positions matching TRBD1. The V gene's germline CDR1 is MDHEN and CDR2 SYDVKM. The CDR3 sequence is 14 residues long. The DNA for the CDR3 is TGTGCCAGCAGTTTAGCACAGGGGGCCACTGAAGCTCTCTTT. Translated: CASSLAQGATEALF.

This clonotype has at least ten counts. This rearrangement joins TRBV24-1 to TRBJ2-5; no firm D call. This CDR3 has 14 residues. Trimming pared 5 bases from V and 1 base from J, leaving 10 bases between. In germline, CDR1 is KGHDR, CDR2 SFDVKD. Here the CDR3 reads CATSANSFQETQYF. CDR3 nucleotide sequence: TGTGCCACCAGTGCCAACTCATTCCAAGAGACCCAGTACTTC.

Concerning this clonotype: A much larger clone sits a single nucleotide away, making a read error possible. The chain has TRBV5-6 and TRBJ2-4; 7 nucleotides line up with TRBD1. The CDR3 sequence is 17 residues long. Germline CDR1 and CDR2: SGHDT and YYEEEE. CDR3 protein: CASSLMRGTEAKNVQYF. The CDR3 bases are TGTGCCAGCAGCTTGATGAGGGGGACAGAAGCCAAAAACGTTCAGTACTTC.

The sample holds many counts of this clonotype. The CDR3 nucleotides read TGTGCCAGCAGCTTAGTCGGTACGGAGCCAAATTCACCCCTCCACTTT. It translates to CASSLVGTEPNSPLHF. This chain uses TRBV13 with TRBJ1-6; D gene ambiguous. Germline loops: CDR1 PRHDT, CDR2 FYEKMQ (reference sequence). Trimming shortened V by 1 base and J by 7 bases, and 14 bases separated the two germline ends. The CDR3 consists of 16 residues.

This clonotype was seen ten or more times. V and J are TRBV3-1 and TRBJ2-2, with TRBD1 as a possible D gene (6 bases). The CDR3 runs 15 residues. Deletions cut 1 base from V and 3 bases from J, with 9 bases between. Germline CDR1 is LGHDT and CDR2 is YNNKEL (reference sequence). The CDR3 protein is CASSQAGEDTGELFF. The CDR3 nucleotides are TGTGCCAGCAGCCAAGCAGGGGAAGACACCGGGGAGCTGTTTTTT. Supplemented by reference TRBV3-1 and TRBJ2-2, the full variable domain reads DTAVSQTPKYLVTQMGNDKSIKCEQNLGHDTMYWYKQDSKKFLKIMFSYNNKELIINETVPNRFSPKSPDKAHLNLHINSLELGDSAVYFCASSQAGEDTGELFFGEGSRLTVL.

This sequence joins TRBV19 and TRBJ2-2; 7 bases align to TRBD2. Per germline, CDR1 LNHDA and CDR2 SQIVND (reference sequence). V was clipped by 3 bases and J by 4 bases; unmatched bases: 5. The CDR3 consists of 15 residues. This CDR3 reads CASSILSGGTGELFF. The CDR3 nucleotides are TGTGCCAGTAGTATTCTTTCGGGGGGCACCGGGGAGCTGTTTTTT.

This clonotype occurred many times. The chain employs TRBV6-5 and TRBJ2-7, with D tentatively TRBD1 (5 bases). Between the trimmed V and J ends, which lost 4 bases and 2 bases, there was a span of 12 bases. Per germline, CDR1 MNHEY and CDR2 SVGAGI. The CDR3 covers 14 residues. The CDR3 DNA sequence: TGTGCCAGCAGTTTTCGACAGAGCCCCTACGAGCAGTACTTC. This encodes CASSFRQSPYEQYF.

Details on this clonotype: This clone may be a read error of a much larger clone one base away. CDR3 amino acids: CATLGRINEKLFF. In DNA form, the CDR3 reads TGTGCCACCCTGGGCAGAATAAATGAAAAACTGTTTTTT. The V gene is TRBV27, the J gene TRBJ1-4; D gene ambiguous. Germline V gives CDR1 MNHEY, CDR2 SMNVEV (reference sequence). The V end was cut by 10 bases, the J end by 5 bases, with 14 bases between. This CDR3 is 13 amino acids long.

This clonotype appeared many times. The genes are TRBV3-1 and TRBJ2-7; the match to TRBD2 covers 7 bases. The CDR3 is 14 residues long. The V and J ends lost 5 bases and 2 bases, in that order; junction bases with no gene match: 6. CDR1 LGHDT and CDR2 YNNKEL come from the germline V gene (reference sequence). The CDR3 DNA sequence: TGTGCCAGCAGCACCCGGGACTATCCCTACGAGCAGTACTTC. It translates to CASSTRDYPYEQYF.

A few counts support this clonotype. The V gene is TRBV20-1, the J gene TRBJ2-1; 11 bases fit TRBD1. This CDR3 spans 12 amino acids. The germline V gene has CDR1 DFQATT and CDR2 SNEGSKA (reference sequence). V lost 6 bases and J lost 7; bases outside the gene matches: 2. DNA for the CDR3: TGCAGTGCCTGGGACAGGGGGAATGAGCAGTTCTTC. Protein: CSAWDRGNEQFF.

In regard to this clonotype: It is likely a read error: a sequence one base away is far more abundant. This CDR3 is CASSEGRGYKQYF. CDR3 sequence (DNA): TGTGCCAGCAGTGAAGGACGGGGCTACAAGCAGTACTTC. The J gene is TRBJ2-7, the V gene TRBV25-1, with D perhaps TRBD1 or TRBD2 (5 bases each). The CDR3 spans 13 residues. Germline-derived CDR1 and CDR2 are MGHDK and SYGVNS.

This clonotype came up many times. In nucleotides, the CDR3 is TGTGCCAGCAGACCAGCTCAGAATGAAGCTTTCTTT. It yields the protein CASRPAQNEAFF. This sequence joins TRBV6-6 and TRBJ1-1; unclear D gene. Germline V gives CDR1 MNHNY, CDR2 SVGAGI (reference sequence). Trimming took off 6 bases at V and 7 bases at J, with 12 bases between the two ends. The CDR3 length is 12 residues.

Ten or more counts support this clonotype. The CDR3 DNA reads TGTGCCGGACGGACTAGCGGGGTACAAGAGACCCAGTACTTC. Its protein product is CAGRTSGVQETQYF. The rearrangement uses TRBV2 and TRBJ2-5; 12 bases fit TRBD2. Germline CDR1 and CDR2: SNHLY and FYNNEI. The length of the CDR3 is 14 residues. The junction had 6 bases not matched to a gene; V was cut back by 11 bases and J by 2 bases.

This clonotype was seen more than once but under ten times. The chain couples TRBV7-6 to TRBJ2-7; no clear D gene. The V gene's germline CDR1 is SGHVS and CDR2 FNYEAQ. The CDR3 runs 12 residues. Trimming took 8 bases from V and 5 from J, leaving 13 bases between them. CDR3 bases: TGTGCCAGCGCAACTAATCAGGACGAGCAGTACTTC. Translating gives CASATNQDEQYF.

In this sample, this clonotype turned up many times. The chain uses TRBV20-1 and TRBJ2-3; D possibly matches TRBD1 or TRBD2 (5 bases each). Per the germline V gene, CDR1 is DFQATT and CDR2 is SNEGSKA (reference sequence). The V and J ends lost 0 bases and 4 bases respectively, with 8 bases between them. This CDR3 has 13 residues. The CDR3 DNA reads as TGCAGTGCTAGAGATCGGGGCTCAGATACGCAGTATTTT. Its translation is CSARDRGSDTQYF.

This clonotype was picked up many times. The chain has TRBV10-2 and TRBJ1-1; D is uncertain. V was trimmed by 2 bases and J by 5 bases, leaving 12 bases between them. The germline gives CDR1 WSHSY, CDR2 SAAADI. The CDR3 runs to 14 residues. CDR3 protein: CASSEVGAPTEAFF. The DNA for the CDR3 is TGCGCCAGCAGTGAGGTGGGCGCCCCGACTGAAGCTTTCTTT.

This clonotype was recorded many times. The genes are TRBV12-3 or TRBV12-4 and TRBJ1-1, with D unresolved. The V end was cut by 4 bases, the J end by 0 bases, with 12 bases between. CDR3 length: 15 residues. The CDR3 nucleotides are TGTGCCAGCAGTTCGGCCCGGTGGCTGAACACTGAAGCTTTCTTT. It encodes CASSSARWLNTEAFF.